The clone carrying this TCR beta chain was counted once. Its target is unknown. This sample is part of a study of cytomegalovirus exposure and HLA in healthy donors. V was pared by 0 bases and J by 5 bases, with 4 bases of the junction left unmatched. Germline CDR1 SGHRS, CDR2 YFSETQ. There are 14 residues in the CDR3. Researchers ran the PCR with 60 Vbeta and 13 Jbeta primers. Generated by immunoSEQ multiplex PCR, the TCRdb table keeps only in-frame clones and is missing some. The profile covers roughly 200,000 clones, with approximately 86% appearing a single time and less than 0.4% taken by the ten largest. Whole-study findings and limits: Most observed TCR sequences were rare, whereas some public TCRs were detected in many donors. A prior analysis recorded that most TCR beta V segments were productive about 87% or about 30% of the time. 150 or so TCR beta chains were listed as cytomegalovirus-associated. In a later analysis, an Asian-associated ancestry cluster reportedly showed fewer N-insertions than the approximately 640-donor mean.

The sequencing sample was made of PBMCs. The receptor was isolated from a woman aged 25 to 39 in good health and CMV-seronegative. This chain joins TRBV5-1 and TRBJ1-1; TRBD1 matches 7 bases. In DNA, the CDR3 is TGCGCCAGCAGCTTGGGGACAGGTGGAACTGAAGCTTTCTTT. As protein: CASSLGTGGTEAFF.